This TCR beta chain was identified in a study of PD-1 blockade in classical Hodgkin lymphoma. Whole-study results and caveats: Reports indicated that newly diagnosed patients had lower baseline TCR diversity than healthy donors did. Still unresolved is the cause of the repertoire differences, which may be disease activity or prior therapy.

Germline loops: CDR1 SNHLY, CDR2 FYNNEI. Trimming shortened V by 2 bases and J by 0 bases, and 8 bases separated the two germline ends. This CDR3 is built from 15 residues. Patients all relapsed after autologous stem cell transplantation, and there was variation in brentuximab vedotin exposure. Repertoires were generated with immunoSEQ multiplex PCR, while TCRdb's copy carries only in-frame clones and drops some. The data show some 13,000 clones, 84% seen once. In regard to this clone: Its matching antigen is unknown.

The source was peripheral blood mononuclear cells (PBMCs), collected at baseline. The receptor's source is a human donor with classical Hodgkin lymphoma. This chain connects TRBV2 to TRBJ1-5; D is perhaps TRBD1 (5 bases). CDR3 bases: TGTGCCAGCAGTGAATCGACAGTTAGCAATCAGCCCCAGCATTTT. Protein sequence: CASSESTVSNQPQHF.